The 20 T cell receptor beta chains in this list originate from one sample, sequenced in a study of T cells in Graves' hyperthyroidism and ophthalmopathy. Amplification targeted TCR beta CDR3 regions from RNA transcripts. Initially, a first-round RT-PCR of the TCR CDR3 employed the HTBI primer set. TCRdb independently ran MiXCR on the multiplex PCR reads; one entry per CDR3 protein. The sample holds over 250,000 distinct CDR3 sequences; about 17% are singletons and the top ten take roughly 50%. Material: blood. The receptors derive from an older woman with Graves' ophthalmopathy.

This clonotype was picked up many times. The chain uses TRBV6-1 and TRBJ2-7, with 10 positions matching TRBD1. The CDR3 spans 14 residues. With V trimmed by 5 bases and J by 4 bases, 5 bases remained unmatched. The germline gives CDR1 MNHNS, CDR2 SASEGT. The CDR3 nucleotides are TGTGCCAGCAGTAAGACAGGGGGCGGGTACGAGCAGTACTTC. Amino acids: CASSKTGGGYEQYF.

This clonotype was seen a few times. V gene TRBV9 combines with J gene TRBJ1-4, with D perhaps matching TRBD1 (5 bases). The CDR3 length is 16 residues. Between the trimmed V and J ends, which lost 4 bases and 4 bases, there was a span of 17 bases. Germline CDR1 and CDR2: SGDLS and YYNGEE. The DNA for the CDR3 is TGTGCCAGCAGCAACCTAGGGAGGGACGATAATGAAAAACTGTTTTTT. Translation: CASSNLGRDDNEKLFF.

The rearrangement links TRBV5-1 to TRBJ2-6; D perhaps matches TRBD2 (5 bases). In germline, CDR1 is SGHRS, CDR2 YFSETQ. This CDR3 region has 17 residues. The ends were cut back, 4 bases at V and 4 bases at J, with 18 bases in the middle. The CDR3 spells CASSAGHGLSGANVLTF. For the CDR3, the DNA is TGCGCCAGCAGCGCCGGGCACGGACTGTCGGGGGCCAACGTCCTGACTTTC.

The rearrangement links TRBV28 to TRBJ1-4, with 10 positions matching TRBD1. Germline-derived CDR1 and CDR2 are MDHEN and SYDVKM. The J segment lost 11 bases and the V segment lost 2 bases, leaving 8 bases of the junction unmatched. The CDR3 spans 15 residues. The CDR3: CASSLDRDRGKKLFF. The DNA for the CDR3 is TGTGCCAGCAGTTTAGACCGGGACAGGGGAAAGAAACTGTTTTTT.

This clonotype was detected ten times or more. The V gene is TRBV15, the J gene TRBJ1-4; the D gene is possibly TRBD1 (6 bases). This CDR3 has 16 residues. Germline V gives CDR1 LNHNV, CDR2 YYDKDF (reference sequence). Trimming removed 1 base at V and 8 bases at J, with 17 bases between. The CDR3 DNA reads TGTGCCACCAGCAGAGCGCGACCAGGGGAGAGGGAAAAACTGTTTTTT. This encodes CATSRARPGEREKLFF.

This clonotype was recorded many times. The V gene is TRBV28, the J gene TRBJ2-7; tentatively, D is TRBD2 (5 bases). Germline V gives CDR1 MDHEN, CDR2 SYDVKM. Trimming cost V 3 bases and J 0 bases, with 9 bases left between them. The CDR3 is 14 amino acids. CDR3 DNA: TGTGCCAGCAGTTTTTGGGAGAACTCCTACGAGCAGTACTTC. Encoded protein: CASSFWENSYEQYF.

The chain links TRBV7-9 to TRBJ1-2; TRBD1 is a possible D gene (5 bases). V was shortened by 3 bases and J by 4 bases, with 12 bases between the two germline ends. The CDR3 is 14 residues long. The germline gives CDR1 SEHNR, CDR2 FQNEAQ (reference sequence). DNA of the CDR3: TGTGCCAGCAGCTTCGAACAGGTTTCCTATGGCTACACCTTC. This translates into CASSFEQVSYGYTF.

This clonotype was recorded many times. This sequence joins TRBV30 and TRBJ2-3; D not certain. V was cut by 4 bases and J by 4 bases, with 9 bases left in between. Per the germline V gene, CDR1 is GTSNPN and CDR2 is SVGIG (reference sequence). This CDR3 region has 12 residues. The CDR3 loop reads CAWNYRSDTQYF. The CDR3 DNA sequence: TGTGCCTGGAATTACAGATCAGATACGCAGTATTTT.

This clonotype showed up many times. The chain uses TRBV5-1 and TRBJ1-1; tentatively, D is TRBD1 (6 bases). CDR3 size: 14 residues. Germline CDR1 and CDR2: SGHRS and YFSETQ. Trimming left V 3 bases short and J 1 base short, with 10 bases between. DNA for the CDR3: TGCGCCAGCAGCTCCCGGACAGAGAACACTGAAGCTTTCTTT. It encodes CASSSRTENTEAFF.

This clonotype was seen at least ten times. V is TRBV13 and J is TRBJ2-7; D gene uncertain. Trimming stripped 5 bases from V and 0 bases from J, with 14 bases between. From germline, CDR1 is PRHDT and CDR2 FYEKMQ (reference sequence). This CDR3 contains 15 residues. For the CDR3, the DNA is TGTGCCAGCAGCCCGACCCTCACAGCCTCCTACGAGCAGTACTTC. It encodes CASSPTLTASYEQYF.

This clonotype was detected many times. The chain combines TRBV28 with TRBJ2-5; 8 nucleotides line up with TRBD2. The CDR3 runs to 14 residues. Looked up from germline, CDR1 is MDHEN and CDR2 is SYDVKM. The junction had 9 bases not matched to a gene; V was cut back by 8 bases and J by 4 bases. The CDR3 region is CASSSGGRPETQYF. CDR3 nucleotides: TGTGCCAGCTCTTCGGGGGGGAGACCAGAGACCCAGTACTTC.

This clonotype showed up many times. The gene calls are TRBV7-9 and TRBJ1-2; perhaps TRBD1 as D (6 bases). Germline assignment: CDR1 SEHNR and CDR2 FQNEAQ (reference sequence). The germline V and J ends were trimmed by 5 bases and 4 bases, with 20 bases remaining between them. CDR3 length: 16 residues. CDR3 nucleotide sequence: TGTGCCAGCAGCCGCGAAACGGGGGGGCGAGCCTATGGCTACACCTTC. Protein: CASSRETGGRAYGYTF.

The chain links TRBV29-1 to TRBJ1-1; D gene ambiguous. Germline assignment: CDR1 SQVTM and CDR2 ANQGSEA. This CDR3 is built from 11 residues. V was cut by 7 bases and J by 1 base, with 7 bases left in between. CDR3 sequence reads: CSGESNTEAFF. CDR3 coding DNA: TGCAGCGGAGAATCGAACACTGAAGCTTTCTTT. Full variable domain (missing parts from reference TRBV29-1 and TRBJ1-1): SAVISQKPSRDICQRGTSLTIQCQVDSQVTMMFWYRQQPGQSLTLIATANQGSEATYESGFVIDKFPISRPNLTFSTLTVSNMSPEDSSIYLCSGESNTEAFFGQGTRLTVV.

This clonotype was observed many times. The rearrangement joins TRBV7-2 to TRBJ2-7, with 8 bases fitting TRBD2. With 5 bases clipped from V and 1 base from J, the junction kept 7 bases outside the gene matches. Germline CDR1 SGHTA, CDR2 FQGNSA. The length of the CDR3 is 15 residues. The CDR3 bases are TGTGCCAGCAGCCCGGGGGGGACACTGTCCTACGAGCAGTACTTC. Residues: CASSPGGTLSYEQYF.

CDR3 sequence reads: CASGTSGRYTQYF. The CDR3 DNA reads TGTGCTAGTGGGACTAGCGGGAGATATACGCAGTATTTT. J is TRBJ2-3 and V is TRBV12-5, with TRBD2 matching over 12 bases. The CDR3 consists of 13 residues. V was clipped by 6 bases and J by 7 bases; unmatched bases: 2. Germline V lookup: CDR1 LGHNT, CDR2 FRNRAP.

This clonotype was counted at least ten times. The chain has TRBV18 and TRBJ1-5, with D possibly matching TRBD1 (6 bases). The CDR3 is 15 amino acids. V was trimmed by 6 bases and J by 1 base, leaving 13 bases between them. Germline V gene data show CDR1 as KGHSH and CDR2 as LQKENI. CDR3 residues: CASSLGGPSNQPQHF. The DNA of the CDR3 is TGTGCCAGCTCGCTCGGGGGGCCCAGCAATCAGCCCCAGCATTTT.

The rearrangement joins TRBV20-1 to TRBJ1-4, with D possibly being TRBD1 (5 bases). The CDR3 loop spans 17 amino acids. Germline CDR1 reads DFQATT; CDR2 reads SNEGSKA (reference sequence). V was cut by 6 bases and J by 4 bases, with 24 bases left in between. The DNA of the CDR3 is TGCAGTGCCCTCCCGGGGACTGCTAGTGGACATAATGAAAAACTGTTTTTT. This translates into CSALPGTASGHNEKLFF.

In this sample, this clonotype turned up many times. The chain uses TRBV28 and TRBJ2-7; 10 bases are shared with TRBD2. With 7 bases clipped from V and 2 bases from J, the junction kept 5 bases outside the gene matches. CDR1 is MDHEN, CDR2 SYDVKM, per germline. This CDR3 region has 14 residues. The chain's CDR3 is CASTSGSDPYEQYF. DNA of the CDR3: TGTGCCAGCACTAGCGGGAGTGACCCCTACGAGCAGTACTTC.

The table lists this clonotype with many counts. The rearrangement uses TRBV29-1 and TRBJ1-1; D is perhaps TRBD1 (5 bases). Deletions cut 7 bases from V and 2 bases from J, with 11 bases between. From germline, CDR1 is SQVTM and CDR2 ANQGSEA. The CDR3 is 12 amino acids. DNA of the CDR3: TGCAGCGCCAGCAGGGCCAACACTGAAGCTTTCTTT. Translation: CSASRANTEAFF.

The chain carries TRBV9 and TRBJ1-3, with unresolved D. CDR3 length: 13 amino acids. The germline V gene has CDR1 SGDLS and CDR2 YYNGEE. Trimming removed 7 bases at V and 0 bases at J, with 8 bases between. CDR3 nucleotide sequence: TGTGCCAGCGGTGCTCTCTCTGGAAACACCATATATTTT. Protein: CASGALSGNTIYF.